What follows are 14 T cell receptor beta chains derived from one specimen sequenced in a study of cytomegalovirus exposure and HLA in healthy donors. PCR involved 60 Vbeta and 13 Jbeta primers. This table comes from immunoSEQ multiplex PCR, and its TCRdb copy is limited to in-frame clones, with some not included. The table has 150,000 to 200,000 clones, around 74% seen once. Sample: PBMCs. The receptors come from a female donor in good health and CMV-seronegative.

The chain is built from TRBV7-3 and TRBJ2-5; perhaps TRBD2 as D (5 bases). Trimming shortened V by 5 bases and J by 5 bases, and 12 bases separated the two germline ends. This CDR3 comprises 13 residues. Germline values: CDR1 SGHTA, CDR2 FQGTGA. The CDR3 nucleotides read TGTGCCAGCAGCCAAGGACTGGGGGAGACCCAGTACTTC. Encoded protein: CASSQGLGETQYF.

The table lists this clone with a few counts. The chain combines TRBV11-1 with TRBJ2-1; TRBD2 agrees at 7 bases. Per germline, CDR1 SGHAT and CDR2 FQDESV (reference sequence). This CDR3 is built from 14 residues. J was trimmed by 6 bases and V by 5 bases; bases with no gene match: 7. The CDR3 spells CASSIGLGSNEQFF. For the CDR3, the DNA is TGTGCCAGCAGCATCGGACTAGGCTCCAATGAGCAGTTCTTC.

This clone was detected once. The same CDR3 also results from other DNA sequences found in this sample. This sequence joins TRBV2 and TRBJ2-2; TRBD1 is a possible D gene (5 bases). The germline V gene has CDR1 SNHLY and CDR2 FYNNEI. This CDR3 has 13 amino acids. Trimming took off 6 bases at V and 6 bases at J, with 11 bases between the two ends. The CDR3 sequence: CASSPREAGELFF. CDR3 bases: TGTGCCAGCAGCCCCAGGGAAGCCGGGGAGCTGTTTTTT. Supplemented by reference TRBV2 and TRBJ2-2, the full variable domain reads EPEVTQTPSHQVTQMGQEVILRCVPISNHLYFYWYRQILGQKVEFLVSFYNNEISEKSEIFDDQFSVERPDGSNFTLKIRSTKLEDSAMYFCASSPREAGELFFGEGSRLTVL.

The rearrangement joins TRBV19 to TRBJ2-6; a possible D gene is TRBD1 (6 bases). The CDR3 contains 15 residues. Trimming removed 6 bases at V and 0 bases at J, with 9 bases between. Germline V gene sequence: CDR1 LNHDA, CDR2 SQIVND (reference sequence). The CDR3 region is CASSTGSSGANVLTF. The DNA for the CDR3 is TGTGCCAGTAGCACAGGGTCCTCTGGGGCCAACGTCCTGACTTTC.

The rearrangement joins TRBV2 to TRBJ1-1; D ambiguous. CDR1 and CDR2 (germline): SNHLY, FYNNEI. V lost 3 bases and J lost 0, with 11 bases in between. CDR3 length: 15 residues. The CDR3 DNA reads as TGTGCCAGCAGTGATATAAGGAGGATGAACACTGAAGCTTTCTTT. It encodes CASSDIRRMNTEAFF.

The CDR3, as DNA: TGTGCCAGCAGTCCTCTAGCGGGAGGAAACAATGAGCAGTTCTTC. It encodes CASSPLAGGNNEQFF. V and J are TRBV6-5 and TRBJ2-1; TRBD2 agrees at 11 bases. This CDR3 comprises 15 residues. The V gene end was trimmed by 5 bases and the J gene end by 5 bases; junction bases not matched to a gene: 5. Looked up from germline, CDR1 is MNHEY and CDR2 is SVGAGI.

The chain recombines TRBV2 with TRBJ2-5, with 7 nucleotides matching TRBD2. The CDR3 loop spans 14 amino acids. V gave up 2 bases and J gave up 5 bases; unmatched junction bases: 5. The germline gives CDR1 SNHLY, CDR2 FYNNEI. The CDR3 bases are TGTGCCAGCAGTGAATCAAGCGGGGTGGAGACCCAGTACTTC. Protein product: CASSESSGVETQYF.

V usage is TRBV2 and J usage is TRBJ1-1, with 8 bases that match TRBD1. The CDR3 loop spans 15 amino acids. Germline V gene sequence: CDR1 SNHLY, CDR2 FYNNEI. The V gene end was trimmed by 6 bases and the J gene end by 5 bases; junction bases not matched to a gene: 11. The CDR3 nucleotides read TGTGCCAGCAGGCCCACCGGGACAGGTCTGACTGAAGCTTTCTTT. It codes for CASRPTGTGLTEAFF.

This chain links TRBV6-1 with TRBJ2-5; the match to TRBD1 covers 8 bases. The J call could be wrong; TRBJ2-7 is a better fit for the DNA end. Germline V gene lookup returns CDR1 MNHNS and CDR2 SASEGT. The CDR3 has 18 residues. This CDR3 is CASSDPPSTGGYSYEQYF. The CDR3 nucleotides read TGTGCCAGCAGTGACCCTCCCTCTACAGGGGGATACTCCTACGAGCAGTACTTC.

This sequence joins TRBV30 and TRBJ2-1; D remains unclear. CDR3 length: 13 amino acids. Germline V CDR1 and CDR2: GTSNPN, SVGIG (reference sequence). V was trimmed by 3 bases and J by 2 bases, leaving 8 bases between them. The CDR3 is CAWRLDPYNEQFF. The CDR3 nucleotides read TGTGCCTGGAGACTTGATCCCTACAATGAGCAGTTCTTC. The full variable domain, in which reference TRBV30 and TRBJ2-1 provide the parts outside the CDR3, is SQTIHQWPATLVQPVGSPLSLECTVEGTSNPNLYWYRQAAGRGLQLLFYSVGIGQISSEVPQNLSASRPQDRQFILSSKKLLLSDSGFYLCAWRLDPYNEQFFGPGTRLTVL.

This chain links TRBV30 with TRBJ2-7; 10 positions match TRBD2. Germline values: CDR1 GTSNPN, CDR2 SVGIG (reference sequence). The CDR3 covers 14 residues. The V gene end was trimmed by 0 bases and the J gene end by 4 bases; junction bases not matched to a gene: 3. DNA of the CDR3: TGTGCCTGGAGTGTGGAGCGGGGGGGTTACGAGCAGTACTTC. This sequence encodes CAWSVERGGYEQYF.

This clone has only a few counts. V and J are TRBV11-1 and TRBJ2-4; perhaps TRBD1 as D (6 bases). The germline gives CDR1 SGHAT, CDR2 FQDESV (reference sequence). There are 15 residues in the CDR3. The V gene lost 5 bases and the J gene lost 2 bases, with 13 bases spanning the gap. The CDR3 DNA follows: TGTGCCAGCAGCCCGCCGCAGGGGTCCAAAAACATTCAGTACTTC. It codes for CASSPPQGSKNIQYF.

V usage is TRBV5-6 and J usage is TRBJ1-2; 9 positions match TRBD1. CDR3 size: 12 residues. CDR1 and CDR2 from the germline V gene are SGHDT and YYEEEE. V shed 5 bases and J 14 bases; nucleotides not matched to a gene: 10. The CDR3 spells CASSSQDRGSTF. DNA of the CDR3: TGTGCCAGCAGTTCCCAGGACAGGGGATCAACCTTC.

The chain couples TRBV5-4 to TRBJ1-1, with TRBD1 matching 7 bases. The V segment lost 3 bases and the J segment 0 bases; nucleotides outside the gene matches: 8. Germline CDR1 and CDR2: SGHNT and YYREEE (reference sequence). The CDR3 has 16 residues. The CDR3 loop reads CASSWGTEPMNTEAFF. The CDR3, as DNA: TGTGCCAGCAGCTGGGGGACAGAGCCTATGAACACTGAAGCTTTCTTT.